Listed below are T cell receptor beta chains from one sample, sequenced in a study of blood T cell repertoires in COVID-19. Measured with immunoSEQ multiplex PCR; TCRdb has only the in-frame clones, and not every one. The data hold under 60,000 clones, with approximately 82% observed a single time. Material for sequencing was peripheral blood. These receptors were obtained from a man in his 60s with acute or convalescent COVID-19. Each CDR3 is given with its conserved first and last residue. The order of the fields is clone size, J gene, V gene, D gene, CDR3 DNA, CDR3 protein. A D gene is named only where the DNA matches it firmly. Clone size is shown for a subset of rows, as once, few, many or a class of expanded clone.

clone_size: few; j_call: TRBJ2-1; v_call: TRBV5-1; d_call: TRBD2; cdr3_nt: TGCGCCAGCAGCTTCAGCGGGGGCCTCTACAATGAGCAGTTCTTC; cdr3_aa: CASSFSGGLYNEQFF
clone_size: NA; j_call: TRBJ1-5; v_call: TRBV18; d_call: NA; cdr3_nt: TGTGCCAGCTCACCACACAGCCACCAGCCCCAGCATTTT; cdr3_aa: CASSPHSHQPQHF
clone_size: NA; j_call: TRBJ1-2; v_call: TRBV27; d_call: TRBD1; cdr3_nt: TGTGCCAGCAGTTTATTGGGGGCAGGGGGCGAAGGTAACTATGGCTACACCTTC; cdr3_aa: CASSLLGAGGEGNYGYTF
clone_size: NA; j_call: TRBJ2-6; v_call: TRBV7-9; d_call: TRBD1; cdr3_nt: TGTGCCAGCAGCGTAAGGGACAGGGATTTCTCTGGGGCCAACGTCCTGACTTTC; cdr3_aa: CASSVRDRDFSGANVLTF
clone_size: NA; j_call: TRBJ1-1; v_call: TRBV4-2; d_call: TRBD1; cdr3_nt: TGTGCCAGCAGCCAAGACGGACAGGTGAACACTGAAGCTTTCTTT; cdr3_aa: CASSQDGQVNTEAFF
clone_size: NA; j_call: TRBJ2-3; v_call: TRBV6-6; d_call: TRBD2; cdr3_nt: TGTGCCAGCAGGAGGACTAGCGGGGGGAAGGATACGCAGTATTTT; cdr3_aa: CASRRTSGGKDTQYF
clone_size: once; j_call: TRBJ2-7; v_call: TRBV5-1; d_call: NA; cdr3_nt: TGCGCCAGCAATTTATGGGGCTCGGTACGGTCCGAGCAGTACTTC; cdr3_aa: CASNLWGSVRSEQYF
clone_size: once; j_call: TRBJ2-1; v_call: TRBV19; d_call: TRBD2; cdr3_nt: TGTGCCTCCAAGGGCGGGGGGACCTACAATGAGCAGTTCTTC; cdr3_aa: CASKGGGTYNEQFF
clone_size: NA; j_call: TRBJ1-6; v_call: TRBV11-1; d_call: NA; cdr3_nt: TGTGCCAGCAGCCGGCCAGAGGCGTTAGCCCTCCACTTT; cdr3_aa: CASSRPEALALHF
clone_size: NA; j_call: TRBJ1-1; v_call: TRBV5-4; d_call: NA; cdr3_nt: TGTGCCAGCAGCTTGGAGGGGGAAAAGACTGAAGCTTTCTTT; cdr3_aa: CASSLEGEKTEAFF
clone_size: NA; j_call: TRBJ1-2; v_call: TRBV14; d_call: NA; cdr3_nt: TGTGCCAGCAGCCCATGGGGGAGGGCGAACTATGGCTACACCTTC; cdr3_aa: CASSPWGRANYGYTF
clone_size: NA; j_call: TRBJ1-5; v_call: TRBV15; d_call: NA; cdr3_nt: TGTGCCACCAGCAGAGATAGGTCGGGGACTGGTCAGCCCCAGCATTTT; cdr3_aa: CATSRDRSGTGQPQHF
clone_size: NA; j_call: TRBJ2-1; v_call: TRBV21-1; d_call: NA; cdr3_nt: TGTGCCAGCAGCAAACGTTCGTTTTGGACAGAAATAGACAATGAGCAGTTCTTC; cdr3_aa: CASSKRSFWTEIDNEQFF
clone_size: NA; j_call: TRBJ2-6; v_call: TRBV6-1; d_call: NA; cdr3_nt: TGTACCAGCAGTGAAAAGGATGCCAGGTCGTCTGGGGCCAACGTCCTGACTTTC; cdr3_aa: CTSSEKDARSSGANVLTF
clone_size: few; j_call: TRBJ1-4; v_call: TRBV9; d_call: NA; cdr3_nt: TGTGCCAGCAGTCTTAAAGGGGGGGTTGGTGAAAAACTGTTTTTT; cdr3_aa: CASSLKGGVGEKLFF
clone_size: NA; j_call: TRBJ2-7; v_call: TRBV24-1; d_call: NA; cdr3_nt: TGTGCCACCAGTGACAACAGGCTGGGGGAGCAGTACTTC; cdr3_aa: CATSDNRLGEQYF
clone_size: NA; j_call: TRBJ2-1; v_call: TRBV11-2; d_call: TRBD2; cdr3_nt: TGTGCCAGCAGCTTAGTCTACTCGGGACTAGCCACCAATGAGCAGTTCTTC; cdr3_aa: CASSLVYSGLATNEQFF
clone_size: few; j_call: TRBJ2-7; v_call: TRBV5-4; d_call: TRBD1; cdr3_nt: TGTGCCAGCAGCTTTGGTTGGGACAGGTCCTACGAGCAGTACTTC; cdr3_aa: CASSFGWDRSYEQYF
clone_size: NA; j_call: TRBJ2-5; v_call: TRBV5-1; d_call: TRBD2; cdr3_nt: TGCGCCAGCAGCCTTAGCGGGGGCCAAGAGACCCAGTACTTC; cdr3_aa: CASSLSGGQETQYF
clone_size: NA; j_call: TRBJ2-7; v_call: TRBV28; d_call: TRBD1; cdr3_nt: TGTGCCAGCACTTCGGGGGACAGGGTGGGAGAGCAGTACTTC; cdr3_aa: CASTSGDRVGEQYF
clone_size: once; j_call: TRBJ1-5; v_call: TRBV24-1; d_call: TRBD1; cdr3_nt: TGTGCCACCCAGGGGGCAGGGGGTGGGGATCAGCCCCAGCATTTT; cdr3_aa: CATQGAGGGDQPQHF
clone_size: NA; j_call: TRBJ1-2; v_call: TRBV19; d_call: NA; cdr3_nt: TGTGCCAGTAGTATTGACCGGCGGAGCTACACCTTC; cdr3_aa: CASSIDRRSYTF
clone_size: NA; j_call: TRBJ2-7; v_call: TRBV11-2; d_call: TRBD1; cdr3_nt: TGTGCCAGCAGCTCCTCCCGGGACAGAGGTGGCGAGCAGTACTTC; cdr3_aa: CASSSSRDRGGEQYF
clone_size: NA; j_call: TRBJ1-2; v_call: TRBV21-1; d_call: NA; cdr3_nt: TGTGCCAGCAGCAAAGCCACAGGTTGGATCTATGGCTACACCTTC; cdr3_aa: CASSKATGWIYGYTF
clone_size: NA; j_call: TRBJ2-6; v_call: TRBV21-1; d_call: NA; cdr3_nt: TGTGCCAGCGTCGACTACGGCGGCGCCTTCCTGGGGTCCGCTGGCGGGGCCAACGTCCTGACTTTC; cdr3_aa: CASVDYGGAFLGSAGGANVLTF
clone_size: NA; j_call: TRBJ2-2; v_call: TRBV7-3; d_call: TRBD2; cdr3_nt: TGTGCCAGCAGCTTAGAACTAGCGGGGGCCGGGGAGCTGTTTTTT; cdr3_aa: CASSLELAGAGELFF
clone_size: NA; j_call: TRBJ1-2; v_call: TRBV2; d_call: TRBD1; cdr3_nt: TGTGCCAGCAGTTTGGAGCCGCAGGGGGGCTATGGCTACACCTTC; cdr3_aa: CASSLEPQGGYGYTF
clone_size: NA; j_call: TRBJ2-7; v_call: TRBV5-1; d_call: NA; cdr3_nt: TGCGCCAGCAGCTTGGTGGCCACCGAGCAGTACTTC; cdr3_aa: CASSLVATEQYF
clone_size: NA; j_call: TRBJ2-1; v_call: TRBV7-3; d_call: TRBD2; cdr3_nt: TGTGCCAGCAGCACTAGCGGGGGATATTACAATGAGCAGTTCTTC; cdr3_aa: CASSTSGGYYNEQFF
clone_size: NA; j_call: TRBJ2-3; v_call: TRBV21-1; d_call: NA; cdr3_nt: TGTGCCAGCAGCAGATCAGGAAGCACAGATACGCAGTATTTT; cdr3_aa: CASSRSGSTDTQYF
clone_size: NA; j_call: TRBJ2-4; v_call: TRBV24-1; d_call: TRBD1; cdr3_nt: TGTGCCACCAGTGATTCACAGGGGGCTATGGACATTCAGTACTTC; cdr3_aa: CATSDSQGAMDIQYF
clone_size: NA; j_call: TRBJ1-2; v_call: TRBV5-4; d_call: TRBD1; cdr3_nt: TGTGCCAGCAGACTCGGACAGGGTTATGGCTACACCTTC; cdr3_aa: CASRLGQGYGYTF
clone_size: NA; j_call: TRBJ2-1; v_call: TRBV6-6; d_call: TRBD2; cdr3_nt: TGTGCCAGCGGGCGGGGGACCTACAATGAGCAGTTCTTC; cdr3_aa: CASGRGTYNEQFF
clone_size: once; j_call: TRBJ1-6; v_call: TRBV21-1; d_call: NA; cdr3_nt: TGTGCCAGCAGCAATTGGTTACAGGGACGTATCAGGACTCATAATTCACCCCTCCACTTT; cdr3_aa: CASSNWLQGRIRTHNSPLHF
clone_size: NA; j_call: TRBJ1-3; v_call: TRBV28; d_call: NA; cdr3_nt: TGTGCCAGCAGTTTAGTAGAAGGGGCGAACTCTGGAAACACCATATATTTT; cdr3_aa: CASSLVEGANSGNTIYF
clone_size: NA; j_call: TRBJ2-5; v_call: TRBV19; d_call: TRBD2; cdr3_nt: TGTGCCAGTAGTATTATGGCTAGCGGGGGACTAGAGACCCAGTACTTC; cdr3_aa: CASSIMASGGLETQYF
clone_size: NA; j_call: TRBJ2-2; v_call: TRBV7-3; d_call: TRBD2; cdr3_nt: TGTGCCAGCAGCTTTAGCGGGGGCACCCAACGCGAGCTGTTTTTT; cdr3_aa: CASSFSGGTQRELFF
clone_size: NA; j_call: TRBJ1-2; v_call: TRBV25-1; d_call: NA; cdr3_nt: TGTGCCAGCAGTGAATATAAACGCGGTGTCTCCTATGGCTACACCTTC; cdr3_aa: CASSEYKRGVSYGYTF
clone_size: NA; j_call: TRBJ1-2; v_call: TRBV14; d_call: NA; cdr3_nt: TGTGCCAGCAGCCAAGATTTACAGGGTGGAGGCTACACCTTC; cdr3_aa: CASSQDLQGGGYTF
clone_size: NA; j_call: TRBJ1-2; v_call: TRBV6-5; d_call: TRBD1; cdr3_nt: TGTGCCAGCAGTTACTCATCAGGGGGCTATGGCTACACCTTC; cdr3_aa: CASSYSSGGYGYTF
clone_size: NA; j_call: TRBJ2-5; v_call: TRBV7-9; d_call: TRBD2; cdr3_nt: TGTGCCAGCAGCTTACTAGTAGCGGGGGGGAGAGAGACCCAGTACTTC; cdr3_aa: CASSLLVAGGRETQYF
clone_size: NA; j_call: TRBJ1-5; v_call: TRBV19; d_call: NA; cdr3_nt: TGTGCCAGTAGTATTCGAGAACGGCAGCCCCAGCATTTT; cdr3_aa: CASSIRERQPQHF
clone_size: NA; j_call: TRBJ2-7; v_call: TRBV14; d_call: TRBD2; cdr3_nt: TGTGCCAGCAGCCAAGATCCACTTTGGACTAGCGGGGATGTCGGTCAGTACTTC; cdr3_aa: CASSQDPLWTSGDVGQYF
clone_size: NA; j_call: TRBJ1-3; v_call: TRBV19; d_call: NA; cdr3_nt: TGTGCCACCAAGCCTATCCCCGGAAACACCATATATTTT; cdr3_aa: CATKPIPGNTIYF
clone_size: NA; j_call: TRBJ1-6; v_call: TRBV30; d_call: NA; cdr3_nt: TGTGCCTGGAGTGTCTTGATTTCGAGGGCCCTCCACTTT; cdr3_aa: CAWSVLISRALHF
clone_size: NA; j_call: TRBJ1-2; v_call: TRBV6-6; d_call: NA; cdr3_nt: TGTGCCAGCAAACAGTATTTGAACACGGATGGCTACACCTTC; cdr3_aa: CASKQYLNTDGYTF
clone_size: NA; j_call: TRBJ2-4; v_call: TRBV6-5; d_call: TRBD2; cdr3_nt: TGTGCCAGCAGAGCGGGGCCAGCCAAAAACATTCAGTACTTC; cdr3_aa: CASRAGPAKNIQYF
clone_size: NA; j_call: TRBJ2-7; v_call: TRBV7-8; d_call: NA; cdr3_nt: TGTGCCAGCAGCCTAAGGACTATGCCCTACTACGAGCAGTACTTC; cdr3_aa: CASSLRTMPYYEQYF
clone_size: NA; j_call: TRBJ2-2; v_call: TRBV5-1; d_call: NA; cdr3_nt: TGCGCCAGCAGCCTCGGACTTCGCGAGGGCGGGGAGCTGTTTTTT; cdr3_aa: CASSLGLREGGELFF
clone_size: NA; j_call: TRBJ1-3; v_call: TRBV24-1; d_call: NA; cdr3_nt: TGTGCCACCAGTGATGCCCGGGGTTCTGGAAACACCATATATTTT; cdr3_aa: CATSDARGSGNTIYF
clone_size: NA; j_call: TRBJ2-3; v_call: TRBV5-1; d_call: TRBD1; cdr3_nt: TGCGCCAGCCGCCGGGACAGGAGCACAGATACGCAGTATTTT; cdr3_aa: CASRRDRSTDTQYF
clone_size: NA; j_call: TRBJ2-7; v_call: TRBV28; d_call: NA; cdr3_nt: TGTGCCAGCGGAATTAGTCGGGAACACGAGCAGTACTTC; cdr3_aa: CASGISREHEQYF
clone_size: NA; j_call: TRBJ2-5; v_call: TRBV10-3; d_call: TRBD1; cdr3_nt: TGTGCCATCAGTGGTACCCCAGGGGGCCAAGAGACCCAGTACTTC; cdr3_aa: CAISGTPGGQETQYF
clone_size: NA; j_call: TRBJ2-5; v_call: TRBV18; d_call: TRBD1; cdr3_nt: TGTGCCAGCTCACCACCTACCAACAGGGGTCTCCAAGAGACCCAGTACTTC; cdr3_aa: CASSPPTNRGLQETQYF
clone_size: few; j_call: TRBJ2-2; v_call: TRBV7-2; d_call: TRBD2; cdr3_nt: TGTGCCAGCAGCTCCCCGGGGGGGGTCTGGAACACCGGGGAGCTGTTTTTT; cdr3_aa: CASSSPGGVWNTGELFF
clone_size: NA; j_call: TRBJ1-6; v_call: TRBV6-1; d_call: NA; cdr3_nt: TGTGCCAGCAGTGAATTTGGGGGCGGTGGGTCCTATAATTCACCCCTCCACTTT; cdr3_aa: CASSEFGGGGSYNSPLHF
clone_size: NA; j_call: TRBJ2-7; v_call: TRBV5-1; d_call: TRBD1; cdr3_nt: TGCGCCAGCAGCCTTCGAACCGGGACAGAGAGCTACGAGCAGTACTTC; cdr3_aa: CASSLRTGTESYEQYF
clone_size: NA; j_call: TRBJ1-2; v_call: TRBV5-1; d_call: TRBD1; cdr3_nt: TGCGCCAGCAGCCCAGGACAGGCTTCGGGCTACACCTTC; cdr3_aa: CASSPGQASGYTF
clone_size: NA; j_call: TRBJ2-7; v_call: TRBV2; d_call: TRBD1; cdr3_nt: TGTGCCAGCAAACGGGACAGTAATTACGAGCAGTACTTC; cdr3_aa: CASKRDSNYEQYF
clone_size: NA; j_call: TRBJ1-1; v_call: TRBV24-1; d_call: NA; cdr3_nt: TGTGCCACCACCGGCCAGGCGGGAACTGAAGCTTTCTTT; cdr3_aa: CATTGQAGTEAFF